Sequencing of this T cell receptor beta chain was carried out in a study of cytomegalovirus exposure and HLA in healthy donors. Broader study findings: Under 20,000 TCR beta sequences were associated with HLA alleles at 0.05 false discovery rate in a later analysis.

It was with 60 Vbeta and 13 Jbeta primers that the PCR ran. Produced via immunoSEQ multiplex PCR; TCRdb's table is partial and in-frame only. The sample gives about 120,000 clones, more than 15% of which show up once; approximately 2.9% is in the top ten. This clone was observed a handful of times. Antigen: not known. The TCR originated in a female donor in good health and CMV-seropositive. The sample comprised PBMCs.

The CDR3 spells CASSLAGKAEETQYF. DNA of the CDR3: TGCGCCAGCAGCTTGGCCGGGAAGGCAGAGGAGACCCAGTACTTC. The chain combines TRBV5-1 with TRBJ2-5, with D maybe TRBD2 (5 bases). Germline V gene lookup returns CDR1 SGHRS and CDR2 YFSETQ. Trimming took off 0 bases at V and 5 bases at J, with 14 bases between the two ends. The CDR3 has 15 residues.